Below, 14 T cell receptor beta chains from the same sample are listed, as sequenced in a study of blood T cell repertoires in COVID-19. Profiled with immunoSEQ multiplex PCR; TCRdb holds only in-frame clones, not every one. The table records roughly 430,000 clones, 88% of them present only once. The sample was PBMCs or T cells enriched from blood (not recorded which). The origin of the receptors is a middle-aged woman with acute COVID-19.

J is TRBJ2-7 and V is TRBV11-2; D is possibly TRBD1 (7 bases). V was pared by 5 bases and J by 6 bases, with 23 bases between. CDR1 is SGHAT and CDR2 is FQNNGV in the germline V gene. This CDR3 has 16 amino acids. CDR3 DNA: TGTGCCAGCAGCCCCTACTTGCGGCAGGGGGGTTTCGAGCAGTACTTC. Translated: CASSPYLRQGGFEQYF.

The rearrangement uses TRBV5-1 and TRBJ1-1; the D is unclear. Germline-derived CDR1 and CDR2 are SGHRS and YFSETQ. There are 14 residues in the CDR3. Trimming stripped 3 bases from V and 11 bases from J, with 20 bases between. CDR3 sequence: CASSSELQTGRAFF. The DNA of the CDR3 is TGCGCCAGCAGCTCGGAACTACAAACCGGTCGGGCTTTCTTT. Variable domain in full (rest from reference TRBV5-1 and TRBJ1-1): KAGVTQTPRYLIKTRGQQVTLSCSPISGHRSVSWYQQTPGQGLQFLFEYFSETQRNKGNFPGRFSGRQFSNSRSEMNVSTLELGDSALYLCASSSELQTGRAFFGQGTRLTVV.

This clone was found once. The V call is TRBV7-8, the J call TRBJ2-7, with 12 bases matching TRBD2. The germline CDR1 and CDR2 sequences are SGHVS and FQNEAQ. CDR3 size: 15 residues. V was pared by 4 bases and J by 4 bases, with 5 bases of the junction left unmatched. DNA of the CDR3: TGTGCCAGCAGCTGGACTAGCGGGGACCTATACGAGCAGTACTTC. Its protein is CASSWTSGDLYEQYF.

The rearrangement uses TRBV27 and TRBJ1-5; TRBD1 is a possible D gene (6 bases). V shed 3 bases and J shed 6 bases, with 12 bases lying between them. The CDR3 consists of 14 residues. The germline CDR1 and CDR2 sequences are MNHEY and SMNVEV (reference sequence). Here the CDR3 DNA reads TGTGCCAGCAGTTTTACAGGGTCGTTTCAGCCCCAGCATTTT. Its protein product is CASSFTGSFQPQHF.

The V and J genes are TRBV3-1 (or the pseudogene TRBV3-2) and TRBJ2-1; a possible D gene is TRBD2 (7 bases). Germline V gene data show CDR1 as LGHDT and CDR2 as YNNKEL (reference sequence). The CDR3 contains 17 residues. V lost 3 bases to trimming and J lost 2 bases, with 17 bases between them. CDR3 region: CASSQTRRGAAYNEQFF. The CDR3 bases are TGTGCCAGCAGCCAGACGCGTCGGGGGGCCGCCTACAATGAGCAGTTCTTC.

The chain links TRBV5-1 to TRBJ1-1; TRBD1 matches 11 bases. Germline CDR1 reads SGHRS; CDR2 reads YFSETQ. This CDR3 contains 16 residues. V was pared by 4 bases and J by 2 bases, with 7 bases of the junction left unmatched. In DNA form, the CDR3 reads TGCGCCAGCAGCCCAGGGACAGGGGGTAATAACACTGAAGCTTTCTTT. Translation: CASSPGTGGNNTEAFF.

The rearrangement uses TRBV29-1 and TRBJ1-1; the match to TRBD1 covers 10 bases. CDR3 length: 13 residues. Unmatched junction bases numbered 1, after V lost 1 base and J lost 5 bases. Germline V CDR1 and CDR2: SQVTM, ANQGSEA. The CDR3 is CSVEGGQGTEAFF. As DNA, the CDR3 is TGCAGCGTTGAAGGGGGACAGGGGACTGAAGCTTTCTTT.

This chain links TRBV29-1 with TRBJ1-1; D not resolved. CDR3 length: 12 residues. The germline CDR1 and CDR2 sequences are SQVTM and ANQGSEA. V was pared by 7 bases and J by 1 base, with 10 bases between. The CDR3 region has the DNA TGCAGCGGGGGTTTCGGGAACACTGAAGCTTTCTTT. Translating gives CSGGFGNTEAFF.

The chain recombines TRBV6-5 with TRBJ1-2; the D gene is possibly TRBD1 (6 bases). The CDR3 consists of 12 residues. Per germline, CDR1 MNHEY and CDR2 SVGAGI. V gave up 6 bases and J gave up 10 bases, with 15 bases separating them. Written as DNA, the CDR3 is TGTGCCAGCAGCGACGGACAGCAACTCTACACCTTC. It yields the protein CASSDGQQLYTF.

V and J are TRBV11-2 and TRBJ1-1; TRBD1 agrees at 9 bases. The J segment lost 5 bases and the V segment lost 7 bases, leaving 11 bases of the junction unmatched. The CDR3 has 15 amino acids. Germline V gene sequence: CDR1 SGHAT, CDR2 FQNNGV. CDR3 sequence reads: CASTILGQGGTEAFF. The CDR3 region has the DNA TGTGCCAGCACGATATTGGGACAGGGTGGGACTGAAGCTTTCTTT. Looking up the rest from reference TRBV11-2 and TRBJ1-1 gives the full variable domain: EAGVAQSPRYKIIEKRQSVAFWCNPISGHATLYWYQQILGQGPKLLIQFQNNGVVDDSQLPKDRFSAERLKGVDSTLKIQPAKLEDSAVYLCASTILGQGGTEAFFGQGTRLTVV.

The CDR3 region is CASSQGFRANVLTF. The CDR3 DNA follows: TGTGCCAGCAGCCAGGGGTTTAGGGCCAACGTCCTGACTTTC. The chain links TRBV2 to TRBJ2-6, with D tentatively TRBD1 (6 bases). Germline loops: CDR1 SNHLY, CDR2 FYNNEI. CDR3 size: 14 residues. With 6 bases removed from V and 5 bases from J, the gap between germline ends came to 11 bases.

Written as DNA, the CDR3 is TGTGCCAGCAGTTTAGTAGTGAACACTGAAGCTTTCTTT. It translates to CASSLVVNTEAFF. This chain connects TRBV12-3 or TRBV12-4 to TRBJ1-1; no firm D call. The CDR3 has 13 amino acids. Trimming stripped 1 base from V and 0 bases from J, with 3 bases between.

The chain has TRBV7-8 and TRBJ2-2, with D unclear. The CDR3 runs 18 residues. Germline V CDR1 and CDR2: SGHVS, FQNEAQ. V lost 0 bases, J lost 6 bases, and 20 bases lay in between. CDR3 loop: CASSLAYKVSRGPGELFF. The CDR3 region has the DNA TGTGCCAGCAGCTTAGCGTACAAAGTATCTCGTGGGCCCGGGGAGCTGTTTTTT.

This clone was seen a handful of times. The genes are TRBV24-1 and TRBJ2-2; possibly TRBD2 for D (6 bases). The germline V and J ends were trimmed by 1 base and 5 bases, with 13 bases remaining between them. CDR1 KGHDR and CDR2 SFDVKD come from the germline V gene. The CDR3 is 16 residues long. CDR3 residues: CATSDFLAGGTGELFF. In nucleotides, the CDR3 is TGTGCCACCAGTGATTTTCTAGCTGGAGGGACCGGGGAGCTGTTTTTT.